Shown below are 16 T cell receptor beta chains from a single sample sequenced in a study of blood T cell repertoires in COVID-19 (dated by TCRdb to between 2020 and 2021). Receptor libraries were prepared by the immunoSEQ multiplex PCR assay. The immuneACCESS repertoire file appears here via TCRdb, limited to in-frame rearrangements. These files lack a portion of the clones; in checked studies, under half of the deficit traces to unresolved V genes, and the cause of the others is not known. The sample table shows about 300,000 clones, and less than 90% are seen once. More than 10% of the sample goes to the ten largest clones. Sequences were obtained from peripheral blood. The receptors originated from a human donor in a cohort sampled during active COVID-19.

The rearrangement joins TRBV9 to TRBJ2-1, with TRBD1 identical over 10 bases. Unmatched junction bases numbered 4, after V lost 4 bases and J lost 3 bases. This CDR3 contains 15 residues. Germline V CDR1 and CDR2: SGDLS, YYNGEE. CDR3 sequence reads: CASSPGQGNYNEQFF. DNA for the CDR3: TGTGCCAGCAGCCCGGGACAGGGGAACTACAATGAGCAGTTCTTC.

This chain connects TRBV6-5 to TRBJ2-7; D not resolved. CDR1 is MNHEY and CDR2 is SVGAGI in the germline V gene. There are 13 residues in the CDR3. V lost 6 bases and J 5 bases, leaving 14 bases between the germline ends. The CDR3: CASRVDISNEQYF. In DNA form, the CDR3 reads TGTGCCAGCAGGGTCGACATCAGCAACGAGCAGTACTTC.

The chain joins TRBV7-2 to TRBJ1-1; possibly TRBD1 for D (6 bases). The V gene's germline CDR1 is SGHTA and CDR2 FQGNSA. V was cut by 5 bases and J by 1 base, with 11 bases left in between. The CDR3 extends over 14 amino acids. CDR3 sequence: CASSVTGANTEAFF. The CDR3 DNA reads as TGTGCCAGCAGCGTGACAGGCGCGAACACTGAAGCTTTCTTT.

The gene calls are TRBV19 and TRBJ2-7; 10 positions agree with TRBD1. Trimming cost V 6 bases and J 3 bases; bases outside gene matches: 8. Germline assignment: CDR1 LNHDA and CDR2 SQIVND (reference sequence). CDR3 size: 15 residues. The CDR3 is CASSEKGQGNYEQYF. In DNA form, the CDR3 reads TGTGCCAGTAGCGAGAAGGGACAGGGGAACTACGAGCAGTACTTC.

The chain combines TRBV19 with TRBJ2-5; 7 nucleotides align to TRBD2. From germline, CDR1 is LNHDA and CDR2 SQIVND (reference sequence). The V gene end was trimmed by 2 bases and the J gene end by 5 bases; junction bases not matched to a gene: 14. CDR3 length equals 17 residues. CDR3 DNA sequence: TGTGCCAGTAGTATACCCCCGAATGGCGGGAGAAGGGAGACCCAGTACTTC. Translation gives CASSIPPNGGRRETQYF.

This clone showed up just a few times. The rearrangement links TRBV7-9 to TRBJ2-2; 12 bases are a match to TRBD2. Losses at the gene ends were 4 bases for V and 4 bases for J; bases not matched to a gene: 7. The CDR3 is 17 residues long. The V gene's germline CDR1 is SEHNR and CDR2 FQNEAQ (reference sequence). The CDR3 is CASSYNLAGGRTGELFF. Here the CDR3 DNA reads TGTGCCAGCAGCTACAACCTAGCGGGAGGGCGCACCGGGGAGCTGTTTTTT.

This chain connects TRBV19 to TRBJ2-1; TRBD2 agrees at 9 bases. Germline CDR1 and CDR2: LNHDA and SQIVND (reference sequence). Unmatched junction bases numbered 12, after V lost 3 bases and J lost 6 bases. CDR3 length: 17 residues. The CDR3 nucleotides are TGTGCCAGTAGTATCCGAATAGCGGGAGATGGGGGCAATGAGCAGTTCTTC. Protein sequence: CASSIRIAGDGGNEQFF.

This chain links TRBV5-6 with TRBJ2-2; TRBD1 might be the D (5 bases). The V gene lost 2 bases and the J gene lost 1 base, with 12 bases spanning the gap. Germline V CDR1 and CDR2: SGHDT, YYEEEE. The CDR3 is made up of 16 amino acids. The CDR3 coding sequence is TGTGCCAGCAGCTTCGCTGGGGCCGGGAACACCGGGGAGCTGTTTTTT. Its protein is CASSFAGAGNTGELFF.

V gene TRBV19 combines with J gene TRBJ2-3; TRBD1 aligns across 7 bases. This CDR3 comprises 16 residues. Per germline, CDR1 LNHDA and CDR2 SQIVND (reference sequence). V was pared by 10 bases and J by 0 bases, with 13 bases of the junction left unmatched. The CDR3 loop is CATRSWTGPSTDTQYF. The CDR3 DNA reads TGTGCCACCCGAAGCTGGACAGGCCCTAGCACAGATACGCAGTATTTT.

This chain links TRBV25-1 with TRBJ1-3; TRBD1 matches 9 bases. V lost 6 bases and J lost 3; bases outside the gene matches: 6. CDR1 MGHDK and CDR2 SYGVNS come from the germline V gene. The CDR3 is 15 amino acids. DNA for the CDR3: TGTGCCAGCAGGGAACAGGGGGCTTTTGGAAACACCATATATTTT. Translated: CASREQGAFGNTIYF.

This clone was recorded only once. The chain links TRBV5-4 to TRBJ2-5, with D possibly being TRBD1 (6 bases). The germline V and J ends were trimmed by 3 bases and 5 bases, with 14 bases remaining between them. CDR1 and CDR2 from the germline V gene are SGHNT and YYREEE (reference sequence). The CDR3 loop spans 14 amino acids. Here the CDR3 DNA reads TGTGCCAGCAGCTCCAAACAGGGATGGGAGACCCAGTACTTC. Its translation is CASSSKQGWETQYF.

This clone was detected only once. The rearrangement joins TRBV19 to TRBJ2-3; no firm D call. V gave up 3 bases and J gave up 2 bases, with 9 bases separating them. Looked up from germline, CDR1 is LNHDA and CDR2 is SQIVND (reference sequence). The CDR3 has 14 residues. The CDR3 loop is CASSMGPSTDTQYF. For the CDR3, the DNA is TGTGCCAGTAGTATGGGCCCCTCCACAGATACGCAGTATTTT.

The CDR3 DNA is TGCAGTGCTGCCCCGGGTAGAAAGCAGTACTTC. This sequence encodes CSAAPGRKQYF. V and J are TRBV20-1 and TRBJ2-7; no clear D gene. In germline, CDR1 is DFQATT, CDR2 SNEGSKA (reference sequence). V was shortened by 5 bases and J by 8 bases, with 13 bases between the two germline ends. This CDR3 spans 11 amino acids.

The chain employs TRBV7-2 and TRBJ2-5, with 7 bases that match TRBD2. Germline V gene sequence: CDR1 SGHTA, CDR2 FQGNSA. The CDR3 is 14 amino acids. J lost 2 bases, V lost 4 bases, and 4 bases had no gene match. CDR3 in amino acids: CASSYLGLQETQYF. CDR3 DNA: TGTGCCAGCAGCTACTTGGGACTACAAGAGACCCAGTACTTC. The variable domain in full, completed from reference TRBV7-2 and TRBJ2-5, reads GAGVSQSPSNKVTEKGKDVELRCDPISGHTALYWYRQSLGQGLEFLIYFQGNSAPDKSGLPSDRFSAERTGGSVSTLTIQRTQQEDSAVYLCASSYLGLQETQYFGPGTRLLVL.

The CDR3 loop reads CATSSTVPNTGELFF. Written as DNA, the CDR3 is TGTGCCACCAGTTCGACAGTCCCGAACACCGGGGAGCTGTTTTTT. This chain connects TRBV24-1 to TRBJ2-2; D is perhaps TRBD1 (5 bases). V was clipped by 6 bases and J by 0 bases, with 10 bases between them. CDR1 KGHDR and CDR2 SFDVKD come from the germline V gene. The CDR3 has 15 amino acids.

V and J are TRBV29-1 and TRBJ2-7, with D possibly being TRBD1 (5 bases). CDR1 is SQVTM, CDR2 ANQGSEA, per germline. V gave up 3 bases and J gave up 1 base, with 10 bases separating them. This CDR3 comprises 13 residues. This chain's CDR3 is CSVDAQGSYEQYF. The DNA for the CDR3 is TGCAGCGTTGATGCGCAGGGTTCCTACGAGCAGTACTTC.